This TCR beta chain was observed in a study of blood T cell repertoires in COVID-19. Study in general: The study drew acute and convalescent COVID-19 samples from the United States, Italy and Spain. Sample material is recorded as cDNA or gDNA derived from T cells, B-cell-depleted T cells, or PBMCs.

The CDR3 covers 13 residues. Between the trimmed V and J ends, which lost 0 bases and 8 bases, there was a span of 9 bases. Germline V lookup: CDR1 SGDLS, CDR2 YYNGEE. In the original workflow: Estimation of nucleated cell counts was performed using reference gene primer amplification. Generated by immunoSEQ multiplex PCR, the TCRdb table keeps only in-frame clones and is missing some. V, J and clone size reflect that table, while D and trimming were determined from the DNA. The sample has 120,000 to 150,000 clones; over 80% are singletons. What was sequenced was peripheral blood. The chain carries TRBV9 and TRBJ2-4; D ambiguous. The receptor was isolated from a human donor in a cohort sampled during active COVID-19. CDR3 in amino acids: CASSVGETHIQYF. The CDR3 DNA follows: TGTGCCAGCAGCGTAGGTGAGACACACATTCAGTACTTC.